The rows below give T cell receptor beta chains drawn from one sample of a study of OX40 agonist ivuxolimab in advanced cancers. The repertoire was sequenced with immunoSEQ multiplex PCR; TCRdb's copy has only in-frame clones and lacks some. The sample lists some 83,000 clones; over 90% were seen once. This material consisted of CD4+ or CD8+ T cells sorted from blood, taken in a trial of the OX40 agonist ivuxolimab. The receptors stem from an adult with an advanced solid tumor such as melanoma, head and neck, liver or kidney cancer. Each CDR3 is given with its conserved first and last residue. Fields, in order: J gene, V gene, D gene, clone size, CDR3 DNA, CDR3 protein. The D gene is left open where the match is weak. Clone size is not always given. Where it is, it says once, few, many or a class for expanded clones.

TRBJ2-1 | TRBV5-5 | TRBD1 | NA | TGTGCCAGCAGTCGACAGGGGGCCGGCTCCTACAATGAGCAGTTCTTC | CASSRQGAGSYNEQFF
TRBJ1-5 | TRBV27 | TRBD1 | NA | TGTGCCAGCAGACAACTCAGGGGGCATAAGAGCAATCAGCCCCAGCATTTT | CASRQLRGHKSNQPQHF
TRBJ2-7 | TRBV2 | NA | NA | TGTGCCAGCAGTGAAGATCAGGGATTCGAGCAGTACTTC | CASSEDQGFEQYF
TRBJ2-5 | TRBV5-6 | TRBD1 | once | TGTGCCAGCAGCGTCCTTTGGACAGGGGGCAAGGAGACCCAGTACTTC | CASSVLWTGGKETQYF
TRBJ2-7 | TRBV21-1 | NA | NA | TGTGCCAGCAGCCGGACCCGGTACGAGCAGTACTTC | CASSRTRYEQYF
TRBJ1-1 | TRBV7-2 | TRBD1 | NA | TGTGCCAGCAGCTCCGACAGGGACACTGAAGCTTTCTTT | CASSSDRDTEAFF
TRBJ2-3 | TRBV5-5 | TRBD1 | once | TGTGCCAGCAGCTGGGACAGGGGGCAAGATACGCAGTATTTT | CASSWDRGQDTQYF
TRBJ1-6 | TRBV2 | NA | NA | TGTGCCAGCAGCCCACAGGGTAATTCACCCCTCCACTTT | CASSPQGNSPLHF
TRBJ2-2 | TRBV11-2 | NA | NA | TGTGCCAGCAGCTTAGTCAACACCGGGGAGCTGTTTTTT | CASSLVNTGELFF
TRBJ2-3 | TRBV9 | NA | NA | TGTGCCAGCAGCGTAGGTTTGTCCCCATCCTCTAGCACAGATACGCAGTATTTT | CASSVGLSPSSSTDTQYF
TRBJ2-2 | TRBV5-6 | NA | NA | TGTGCCAGCAGCAAACAGGGCAGCAGATACACCGGGGAGCTGTTTTTT | CASSKQGSRYTGELFF
TRBJ1-5 | TRBV7-3 | NA | NA | TGTGCCAGCAGCCAGGGGAGCAATCAGCCCCAGCATTTT | CASSQGSNQPQHF
TRBJ2-7 | TRBV5-1 | TRBD1 | NA | TGCGCCAGCAGCCGGGACAGGTCCTTCTACGAGCAGTACTTC | CASSRDRSFYEQYF
TRBJ2-7 | TRBV4-1 | NA | NA | TGCGCCAGCAGCCAGGGCCAGGGATACTACGAGCAGTACTTC | CASSQGQGYYEQYF
TRBJ2-1 | TRBV6-1 | NA | NA | TGTGCCAGCAGGGACCAGGGTCACAATGAGCAGTTCTTC | CASRDQGHNEQFF
TRBJ1-1 | TRBV18 | NA | NA | TGTGCCAGCTCTCCTACAGTGAACACTGAAGCTTTCTTT | CASSPTVNTEAFF
TRBJ2-5 | TRBV27 | TRBD2 | NA | TGTGCCAGCAGTCCATGGACTAGCGGGGAAGAGACCCAGTACTTC | CASSPWTSGEETQYF
TRBJ2-7 | TRBV27 | TRBD2 | NA | TGTGCCACCCAAGAGAGACCTAGCGGGAGAGGCTACGAGCAGTACTTC | CATQERPSGRGYEQYF
TRBJ2-2 | TRBV5-1 | TRBD2 | NA | TGCGCCAGCAGCTTGATGGCTAGCGGGAACACCGGGGAGCTGTTTTTT | CASSLMASGNTGELFF
TRBJ1-5 | TRBV7-8 | NA | NA | TGTGCCAGCAGCTTACGGTGGCAGAACAATCAGCCCCAGCATTTT | CASSLRWQNNQPQHF
TRBJ2-1 | TRBV6-6 | TRBD2 | NA | TGTGCCAGCAGTTACCGGGGAGGGGACAATGAGCAGTTCTTC | CASSYRGGDNEQFF
TRBJ2-5 | TRBV9 | TRBD2 | NA | TGTGCCAGCAGCCCCTTGGGGGGGTCTGGGGAGACCCAGTACTTC | CASSPLGGSGETQYF
TRBJ2-3 | TRBV2 | TRBD2 | NA | TGTGCCAGCAGTGAAGGGCTAGCGGGAGACACAGATACGCAGTATTTT | CASSEGLAGDTDTQYF
TRBJ2-7 | TRBV21-1 | NA | NA | TGTGCCGGGTGGGAGGGATACTACGAGCAGTACTTC | CAGWEGYYEQYF
TRBJ1-1 | TRBV5-1 | NA | once | TGCGCCAGCAGCAAACAGGGCGCGGGCCCTGAAGCTTTCTTT | CASSKQGAGPEAFF
TRBJ2-2 | TRBV7-2 | TRBD2 | NA | TGTGCCAGCAGCATCTCGCGGGAGACCGGGGAGCTGTTTTTT | CASSISRETGELFF
TRBJ1-4 | TRBV14 | NA | few | TGTGCCAGCAGCCCCCGAGGAAGGGACGAAAAACTGTTTTTT | CASSPRGRDEKLFF
TRBJ1-6 | TRBV25-1 | NA | NA | TGTGCCAGCAGTGAAACAATGGGAATGGGCTATAATTCACCCCTCCACTTT | CASSETMGMGYNSPLHF
TRBJ2-7 | TRBV28 | TRBD2 | NA | TGTGCCAGCACTGTGGGGGGGAAGGAGCAGTACTTC | CASTVGGKEQYF
TRBJ2-5 | TRBV5-6 | NA | once | TGTGCCAGCAGCTTGGCAAGCGGAGAGACCCAGTACTTC | CASSLASGETQYF
TRBJ2-3 | TRBV7-2 | NA | NA | TGTGCCGAAAGGGGTAGCACAGATACGCAGTATTTT | CAERGSTDTQYF
TRBJ1-2 | TRBV28 | NA | NA | TGTGCCAGCAGCGGAGGCAGATACTATGGCTACACCTTC | CASSGGRYYGYTF
TRBJ2-2 | TRBV5-4 | TRBD1 | NA | TGTGCCAGCAGCTTGGACAGGGGAAGGGGCGGGGAGCTGTTTTTT | CASSLDRGRGGELFF
TRBJ2-7 | TRBV5-5 | TRBD2 | NA | TGTGCCAGCAGCTTCGGACTAGCGGGAGGGCCTCAGCAGTACTTC | CASSFGLAGGPQQYF
TRBJ1-1 | TRBV27 | NA | NA | TGTGCCGTGGGGGGGCCTTGGCATGGTGAAGCTTTCTTT | CAVGGPWHGEAFF
TRBJ2-5 | TRBV5-1 | NA | NA | TGCGCCAGCAGCTTTGATAACCCCGGGGGTCGGGAGACCCAGTACTTC | CASSFDNPGGRETQYF
TRBJ1-4 | TRBV4-3 | NA | NA | TGCGCCAGCAGCCTCGGAGGGGCGACTAATGAAAAACTGTTTTTT | CASSLGGATNEKLFF
TRBJ2-7 | TRBV4-2 | TRBD1 | few | TGTGCCAGCAGCCAAGATGGGTCGGGGACAGGGAGAGGAAACGAGCAGTACTTC | CASSQDGSGTGRGNEQYF
TRBJ2-7 | TRBV7-2 | TRBD2 | NA | TGTGCCAGCAGCTTGAGGGCTAGCGGGGGATACGAGCAGTACTTC | CASSLRASGGYEQYF
TRBJ2-3 | TRBV7-9 | TRBD2 | NA | TGTGCCAGCAGCTTCATACTAGCGGATGAGGGGGATACGCAGTATTTT | CASSFILADEGDTQYF
TRBJ2-2 | TRBV7-2 | TRBD1 | NA | TGTGCCAGCAGCCTACTAGGGGGCGTTGTCACCGGGGAGCTGTTTTTT | CASSLLGGVVTGELFF
TRBJ2-2 | TRBV11-3 | NA | NA | TGTGCCAGCAGCTTAGTAGGGAGTAATGGTAACGGGGAGCTGTTTTTT | CASSLVGSNGNGELFF